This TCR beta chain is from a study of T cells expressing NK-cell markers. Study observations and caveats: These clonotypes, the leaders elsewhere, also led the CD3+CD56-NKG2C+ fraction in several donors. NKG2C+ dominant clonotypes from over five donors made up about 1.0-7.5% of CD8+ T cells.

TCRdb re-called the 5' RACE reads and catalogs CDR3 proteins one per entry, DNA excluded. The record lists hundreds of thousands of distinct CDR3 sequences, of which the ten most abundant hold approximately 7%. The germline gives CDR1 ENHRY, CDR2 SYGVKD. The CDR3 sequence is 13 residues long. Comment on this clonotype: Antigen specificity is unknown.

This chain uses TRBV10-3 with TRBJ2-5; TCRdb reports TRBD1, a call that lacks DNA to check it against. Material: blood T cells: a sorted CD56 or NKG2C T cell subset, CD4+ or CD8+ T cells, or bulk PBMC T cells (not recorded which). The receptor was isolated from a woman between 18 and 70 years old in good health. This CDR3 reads CAISTGLQETQYF.